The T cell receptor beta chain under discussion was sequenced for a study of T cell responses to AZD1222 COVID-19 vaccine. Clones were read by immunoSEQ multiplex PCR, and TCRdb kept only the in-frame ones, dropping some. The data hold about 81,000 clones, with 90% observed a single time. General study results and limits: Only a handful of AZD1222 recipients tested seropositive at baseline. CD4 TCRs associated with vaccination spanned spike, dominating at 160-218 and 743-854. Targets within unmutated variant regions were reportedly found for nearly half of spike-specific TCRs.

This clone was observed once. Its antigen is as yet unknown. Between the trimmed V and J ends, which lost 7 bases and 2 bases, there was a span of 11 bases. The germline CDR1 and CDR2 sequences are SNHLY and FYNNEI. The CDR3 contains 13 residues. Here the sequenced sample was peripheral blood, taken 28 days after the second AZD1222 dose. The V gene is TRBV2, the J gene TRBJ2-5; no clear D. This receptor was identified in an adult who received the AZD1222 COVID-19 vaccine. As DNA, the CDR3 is TGTGCCAGCATTAAGAGGACGCAAGAGACCCAGTACTTC. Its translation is CASIKRTQETQYF.